This is a list of T cell receptor beta chains from one sample in a study of blood T cell repertoires in COVID-19. Sequenced by immunoSEQ multiplex PCR; TCRdb stores in-frame clones only, minus some. The data hold about 170,000 clones, with around four fifths observed a single time. Sequencing was performed on peripheral blood. Receptors were obtained from an elderly woman with COVID-19, enrolled during active disease. Both conserved end residues are part of each CDR3. Each record gives: V gene, clone size, J gene, CDR3 protein. Some rows have no size entry. The others give once, few or many, or a class for an expanded clone.

V: TRBV28
size: few
J: TRBJ2-7
CDR3: CASSPTLQVTYEQYF

V: TRBV6-5
size: .
J: TRBJ1-3
CDR3: CASSYSTGFSGNTIYF

V: TRBV5-4
size: once
J: TRBJ2-5
CDR3: CASSRTSLETQYF

V: TRBV5-4
size: few
J: TRBJ1-5
CDR3: CASGLLFDIGRNQPQHF

V: TRBV2
size: .
J: TRBJ2-2
CDR3: CASKVVKRAGATGELFF

V: TRBV7-3
size: .
J: TRBJ1-5
CDR3: CATPRQGCQPQHF

V: TRBV29-1
size: .
J: TRBJ1-1
CDR3: CSGQSSRAEAFF

V: TRBV10-2
size: .
J: TRBJ2-7
CDR3: CASSVRQGVSYEQYF

V: TRBV9
size: .
J: TRBJ2-2
CDR3: CASSPDYGVPGELFF

V: TRBV3-1/TRBV3-2
size: .
J: TRBJ1-1
CDR3: CASSQSSGRSRGAFF

V: TRBV3-1/TRBV3-2
size: .
J: TRBJ1-3
CDR3: CASSPRTGLSGNTIYF

V: TRBV19
size: .
J: TRBJ2-1
CDR3: CASSVTSGRAVEQFF

V: TRBV15
size: .
J: TRBJ1-2
CDR3: CATSRAEGSYGYTF

V: TRBV5-1
size: .
J: TRBJ2-7
CDR3: CASSPVAGSSYEQYF

V: TRBV28
size: .
J: TRBJ1-2
CDR3: CASRGVSQGGYTF

V: TRBV4-1
size: .
J: TRBJ1-2
CDR3: CASSQGGMKGRTNYGYTF

V: TRBV6-5
size: .
J: TRBJ2-3
CDR3: CASGTGFVEQYF

V: TRBV12-3/TRBV12-4
size: .
J: TRBJ1-2
CDR3: CASSLARDYGYTF

V: TRBV15
size: .
J: TRBJ2-3
CDR3: CATSRGEWDTQYF

V: TRBV11-2
size: .
J: TRBJ2-1
CDR3: CASSLNPASGRMGEQFF

V: TRBV28
size: once
J: TRBJ1-2
CDR3: CASSLSQTGGAGGYTF

V: TRBV7-9
size: .
J: TRBJ1-1
CDR3: CASSLGHRELKTFF

V: TRBV9
size: .
J: TRBJ2-1
CDR3: CASSVDWSSYNEQFF

V: TRBV7-2
size: .
J: TRBJ2-5
CDR3: CASTEQGSHTPPNF

V: TRBV10-3
size: few
J: TRBJ2-1
CDR3: CAISEDRDLNEQFF